The present T cell receptor beta chain was sequenced within a study of T cell repertoires in cytomegalovirus infection. On the study more broadly: CMV epitopes that were recently identified and HLA-C-restricted were used alongside well-studied HLA-B-restricted ones. Whole-study results and caveats: Cumulative public TCR beta family frequency identified carriers of CMV plus the relevant HLA. Dominant in the ex vivo response were TCR beta clonotypes restricted by HLA-C and specific for CMV.

Trimming removed 2 bases from V and 1 base from J, with 17 bases in between. Germline loops: CDR1 SQVTM, CDR2 ANQGSEA. CDR3 length equals 16 residues. TCRdb redid the calling of the reads with MiXCR, one entry per CDR3 protein. The sample lists some 920,000 distinct CDR3 sequences, 31% occurring once. This clonotype was counted only a few times. Its antigen is unidentified. The clonotype comes from a human donor in good health (CMV status not recorded). Some clones in this sample may be carry-over from other donors' samples. The genes are TRBV29-1 and TRBJ1-1; D remains unclear. The sequencing used cultured CD8+ T cells from PBMCs, collected from culture after CMV antigen stimulation. CDR3 protein: CSVEPVRPVKNTEAFF. The CDR3 DNA sequence: TGCAGCGTTGAACCGGTGAGACCGGTCAAGAACACTGAAGCTTTCTTT.